One T cell receptor beta chain is described in this entry. As yet, its antigen is unknown. This CDR3 contains 14 residues. V was clipped by 1 base and J by 2 bases, with 11 bases between them. Germline-derived CDR1 and CDR2 are GTSNPN and SVGIG (reference sequence). This sample was taken from a study of CD8 T cells in ankylosing spondylitis. Study outcomes and limitations: One TCR beta motif, made up of roughly eight highly homologous variants, appeared characteristic of ankylosing spondylitis blood. Reportedly, matched ankylosing spondylitis synovial fluid was significantly enriched for disease-linked clones. Reactive arthritis synovial fluid and blood were previously reported to contain some motif variants.

For TCR beta, libraries came from quantitative 5'-RACE with molecular barcodes. TCRdb re-called the 5' RACE reads through MiXCR, storing one row per CDR3 protein. The top ten clones hold about 0.5% of a sample with 700,000 to 850,000 distinct CDR3 sequences, about an eighth of them seen once. The sequence derives from a male donor with ankylosing spondylitis. The specimen sequenced was blood, either unsorted or a sorted T cell fraction (not recorded which). The genes are TRBV30 and TRBJ1-2, with D possibly TRBD1 on 5 matching bases. The CDR3 nucleotides are TGTGCCTGGAGTGGGGGCCTGTCAAACTATGGCTACACCTTC. The encoded protein is CAWSGGLSNYGYTF.